Detailed here is one TCR beta chain. The data were taken from a study of blood T cell repertoires in COVID-19. Assay used: immunoSEQ multiplex PCR; TCRdb lists only in-frame clones, some missing. The sample consists of tens of thousands of clones, around 85% of them appearing once. Sequences were obtained from peripheral blood. The receptor was derived from a man between 65 and 85 years old with COVID-19, enrolled during active disease.

CDR3 in amino acids: CASSWLAGAGDTQYF. The CDR3 DNA reads as TGTGCCAGCAGCTGGCTAGCGGGAGCAGGAGATACGCAGTATTTT. J is TRBJ2-3 and V is TRBV5-4, with 10 bases that match TRBD2. The CDR3 contains 15 residues. Germline lookup yields CDR1 SGHNT and CDR2 YYREEE (reference sequence). V was clipped by 3 bases and J by 5 bases; unmatched bases: 6.